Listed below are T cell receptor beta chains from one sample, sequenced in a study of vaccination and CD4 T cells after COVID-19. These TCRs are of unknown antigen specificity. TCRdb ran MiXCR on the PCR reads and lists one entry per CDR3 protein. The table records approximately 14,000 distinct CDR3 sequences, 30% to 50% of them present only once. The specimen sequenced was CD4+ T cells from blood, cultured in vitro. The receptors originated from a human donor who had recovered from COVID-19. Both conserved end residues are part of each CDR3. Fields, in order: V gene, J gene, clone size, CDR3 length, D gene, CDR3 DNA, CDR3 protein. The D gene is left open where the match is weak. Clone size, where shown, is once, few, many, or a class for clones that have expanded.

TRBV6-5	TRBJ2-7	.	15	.	TGTGCCAGCAGTTACTCCGGGGACCGTTCCTACGAGCAGTACTTC	CASSYSGDRSYEQYF
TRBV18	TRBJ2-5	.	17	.	TGTGCCAGCTCACCACAGCCCAGGGCCGGATGGGCAGAGACCCAGTACTTC	CASSPQPRAGWAETQYF
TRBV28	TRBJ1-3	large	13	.	TGTGCCAGCCTTCGACTGGGGGCAAACACCATATATTTT	CASLRLGANTIYF
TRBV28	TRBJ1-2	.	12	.	TGTGCCAGCAGTTTGGGGGGGTATGGCTACACCTTC	CASSLGGYGYTF
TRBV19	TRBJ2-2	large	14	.	TGTGCCAGTAGCCCCCGAGGAGACACCGGGGAGCTGTTTTTT	CASSPRGDTGELFF
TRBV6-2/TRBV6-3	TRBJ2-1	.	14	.	TGTGCCAGCAGTTACGGGAGCTCCTACAATGAGCAGTTCTTC	CASSYGSSYNEQFF
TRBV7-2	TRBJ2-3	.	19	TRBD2	TGTGCCAGCAGCCCCTGGGGACTAGCGGGAGTGGGGAGCACAGATACGCAGTATTTT	CASSPWGLAGVGSTDTQYF
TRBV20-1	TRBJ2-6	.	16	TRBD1	TGCAGTGCCGGGACAGGGGTTTCCTCTGGGGCCAACGTCCTGACTTTC	CSAGTGVSSGANVLTF
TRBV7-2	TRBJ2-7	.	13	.	TGTGCCAGCAGCTTAGGTGTTAGGTACGAGCAGTACTTC	CASSLGVRYEQYF
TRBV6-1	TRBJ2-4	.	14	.	TGTGCCAGCGGGGGATTGCTGGCCAAAAACATTCAGTACTTC	CASGGLLAKNIQYF
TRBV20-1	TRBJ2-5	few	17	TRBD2	TGCAGTGCTAGAGATCCTAGCGGGAGACCCCTACAAGAGACCCAGTACTTC	CSARDPSGRPLQETQYF
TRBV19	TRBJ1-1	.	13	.	TGTGCCAGTAGTTTTCAGATGAACACTGAAGCTTTCTTT	CASSFQMNTEAFF
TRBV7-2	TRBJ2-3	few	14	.	TGTGCCAGCAGCTTTAGTAGTTTCACAGATACGCAGTATTTT	CASSFSSFTDTQYF
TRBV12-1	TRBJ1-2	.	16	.	TGTGCCAGCAGCTTTGAGGTACAGGGGGTGTGTTATGGCTACACCTTC	CASSFEVQGVCYGYTF
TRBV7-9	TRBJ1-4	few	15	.	TGTGCCAGCAGCTGGAACAGCGGAGCTAATGAAAAACTGTTTTTT	CASSWNSGANEKLFF
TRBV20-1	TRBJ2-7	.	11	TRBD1	TGCAGTGCTGGCGGACAGGGTAAATCGTACTTC	CSAGGQGKSYF
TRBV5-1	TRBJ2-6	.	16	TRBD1	TGCGCCAGCAGCGCCGGACAGGAGGCTGGGGCCAACGTCCTGACTTTC	CASSAGQEAGANVLTF
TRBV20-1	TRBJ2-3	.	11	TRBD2	TGCGGGGGGGACTACCGTGGGACGCAGTATTTT	CGGDYRGTQYF
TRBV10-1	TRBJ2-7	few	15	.	TGCGCCAGCAGTGAGTCCCAAGGGGTTTGGAACGAGCAGTACTTC	CASSESQGVWNEQYF
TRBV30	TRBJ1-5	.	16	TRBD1	TGTGCCTGGGTTCAGTCAGGGGGCGCGGGAAATCAGCCCCAGCATTTT	CAWVQSGGAGNQPQHF
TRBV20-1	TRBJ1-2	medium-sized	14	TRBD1	TGCAGTGCTAGCCCGGGACAGGGAATATATGGCTACACCTTC	CSASPGQGIYGYTF
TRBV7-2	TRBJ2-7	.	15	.	TGTGCCAGCAGCGTTACCCGGGGATACGCTGGCGAGCAGTACTTC	CASSVTRGYAGEQYF
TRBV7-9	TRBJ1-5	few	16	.	TGTGCCAGCAGCTTAGAATTAGGGGTTAGCAATCAGCCCCAGCATTTT	CASSLELGVSNQPQHF
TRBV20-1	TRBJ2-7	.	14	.	TGCAGTGCTAGTAGGGGAGACTATCTAGGTGAGCAGTACTTC	CSASRGDYLGEQYF
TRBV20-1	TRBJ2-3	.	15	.	TGCAGTGCCCCCAGGGCTGAAACTAGCACAGATACGCAGTATTTT	CSAPRAETSTDTQYF
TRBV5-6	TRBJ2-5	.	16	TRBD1	TGTGCCAGCAGCTGGGGGACAGGGGGCATCCAAGAGACCCAGTACTTC	CASSWGTGGIQETQYF
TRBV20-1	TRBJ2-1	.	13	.	TGCAGTGCTAGCCGTCAGGTATACAATGAGCAGTTCTTC	CSASRQVYNEQFF
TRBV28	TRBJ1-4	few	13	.	TGTGCCAGCAGGTTCCAGGGAGGCGAAAAACTGTTTTTT	CASRFQGGEKLFF
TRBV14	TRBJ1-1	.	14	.	TGTGCCAGCAGCCAAGAAAGGCAGGGGTCTCGTGCTTTCTTT	CASSQERQGSRAFF
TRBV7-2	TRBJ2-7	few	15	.	TGTGCCAGCAGCTTAATCTGGGAGGCCTCCTACGAGCAGTACTTC	CASSLIWEASYEQYF
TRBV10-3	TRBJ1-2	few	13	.	TGTGCCATCAGTGAACAGGATAACTATGGCTACACCTTC	CAISEQDNYGYTF
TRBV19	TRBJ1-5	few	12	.	TGTGCCACAGGGGAGAGAGATCAGCCCCAGCATTTT	CATGERDQPQHF
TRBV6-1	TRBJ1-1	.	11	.	TGTGCCAGCAGCCCAGGATTAGTGGCTTTCTTT	CASSPGLVAFF
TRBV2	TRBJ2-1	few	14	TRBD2	TGTGCCAGCAGTAGCGAGCGGGAGTCCTATGAGCAGTTCTTC	CASSSERESYEQFF
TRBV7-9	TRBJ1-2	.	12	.	TGTGCCAGCAGCCAGAACAGGGATGGCTACACCTTC	CASSQNRDGYTF
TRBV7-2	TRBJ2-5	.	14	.	TGTGCCAGCAGCTCCCCCAAGGGGGTAGAGACCCAGTACTTC	CASSSPKGVETQYF
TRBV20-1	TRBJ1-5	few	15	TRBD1	TGCAGTGCTAGAGAACGGACAGGGGCCAATCAGCCCCAGCATTTT	CSARERTGANQPQHF
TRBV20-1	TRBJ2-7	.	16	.	TGCAGTGCTAGTCCCGGGACGTCCAGAATACCCTACGAGCAGTACTTC	CSASPGTSRIPYEQYF
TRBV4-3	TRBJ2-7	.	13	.	TGCGCCAGCAGCCAAGATGTCGGGTACGAGCAGTACTTC	CASSQDVGYEQYF
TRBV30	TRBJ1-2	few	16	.	TGTGCCTGGGATTACGCCTCCGGACAGAGCAACTATGGCTACACCTTC	CAWDYASGQSNYGYTF
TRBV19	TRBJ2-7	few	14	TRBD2	TGTGCCAGTAAGACTAGCGGGAGCTCCTACGAGCAGTACTTC	CASKTSGSSYEQYF
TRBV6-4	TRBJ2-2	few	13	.	TGTGCCAGCAGTGAGTCCGACACCGGGGAGCTGTTTTTT	CASSESDTGELFF
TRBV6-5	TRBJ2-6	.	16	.	TGTGCCAGCAGTTACGTCCGGGGCTCTGGGGCCAACGTCCTGACTTTC	CASSYVRGSGANVLTF
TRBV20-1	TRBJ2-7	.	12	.	TGCAGTGCTAGACAGCTCACCTACGAGCAGTACTTC	CSARQLTYEQYF
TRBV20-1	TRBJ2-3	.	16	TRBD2	TGCAGTGCTAGAGCCCCCCCGCGGGAGTTGGCAGATACGCAGTATTTT	CSARAPPRELADTQYF
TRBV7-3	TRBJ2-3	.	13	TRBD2	TGTGCCAACCCACTAGCGGGAGCAGATACGCAGTATTTT	CANPLAGADTQYF
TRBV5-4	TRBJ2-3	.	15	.	TGTGCCAGCAGCCCCTGGGGGACGGAAGGGGATACGCAGTATTTT	CASSPWGTEGDTQYF